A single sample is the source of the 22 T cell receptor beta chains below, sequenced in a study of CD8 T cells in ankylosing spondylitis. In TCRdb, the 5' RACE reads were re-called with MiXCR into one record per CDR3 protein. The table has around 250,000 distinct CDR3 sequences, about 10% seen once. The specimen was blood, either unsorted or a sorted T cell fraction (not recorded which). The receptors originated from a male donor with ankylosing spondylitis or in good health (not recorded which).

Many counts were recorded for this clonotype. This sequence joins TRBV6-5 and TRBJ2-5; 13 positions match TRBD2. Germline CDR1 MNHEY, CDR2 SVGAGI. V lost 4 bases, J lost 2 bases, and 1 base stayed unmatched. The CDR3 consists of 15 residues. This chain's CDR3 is CASSSGLAGQETQYF. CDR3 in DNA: TGTGCCAGCAGTTCGGGACTAGCGGGGCAAGAGACCCAGTACTTC.

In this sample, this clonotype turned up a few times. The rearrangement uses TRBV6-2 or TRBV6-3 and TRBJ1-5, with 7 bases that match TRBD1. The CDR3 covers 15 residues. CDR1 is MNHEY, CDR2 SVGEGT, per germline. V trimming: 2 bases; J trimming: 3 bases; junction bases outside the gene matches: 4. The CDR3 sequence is CASSYLGQVNQPQHF. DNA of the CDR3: TGTGCCAGCAGTTACCTTGGACAGGTCAATCAGCCCCAGCATTTT.

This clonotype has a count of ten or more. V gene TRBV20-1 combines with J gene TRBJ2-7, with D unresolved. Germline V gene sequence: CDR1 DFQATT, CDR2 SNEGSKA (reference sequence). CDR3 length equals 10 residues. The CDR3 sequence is CSPVSYEQYF. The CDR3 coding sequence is TGCAGCCCGGTATCCTACGAGCAGTACTTC.

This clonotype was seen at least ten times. The CDR3 is CAIRKDRSNYEQYF. CDR3 bases: TGTGCCATCAGGAAAGACAGGAGCAACTACGAGCAGTACTTC. The rearrangement links TRBV10-3 to TRBJ2-7, with D possibly TRBD1 on 6 matching bases. The germline V and J ends were trimmed by 6 bases and 3 bases, with 15 bases remaining between them. Germline lookup yields CDR1 ENHRY and CDR2 SYGVKD. This CDR3 contains 14 residues.

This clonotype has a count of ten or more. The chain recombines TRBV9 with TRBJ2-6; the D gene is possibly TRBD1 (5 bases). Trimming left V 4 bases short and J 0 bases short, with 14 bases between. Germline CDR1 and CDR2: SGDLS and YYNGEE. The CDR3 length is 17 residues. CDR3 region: CASSPRVGNSGANVLTF. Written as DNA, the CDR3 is TGTGCCAGCAGCCCCAGGGTGGGTAACTCTGGGGCCAACGTCCTGACTTTC.

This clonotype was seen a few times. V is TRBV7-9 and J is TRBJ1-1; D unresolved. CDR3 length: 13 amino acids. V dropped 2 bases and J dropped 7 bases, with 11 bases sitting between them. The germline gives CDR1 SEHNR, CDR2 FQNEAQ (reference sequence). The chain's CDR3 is CASSLLGFGEAFF. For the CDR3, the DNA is TGTGCCAGCAGCTTATTAGGGTTCGGTGAAGCTTTCTTT.

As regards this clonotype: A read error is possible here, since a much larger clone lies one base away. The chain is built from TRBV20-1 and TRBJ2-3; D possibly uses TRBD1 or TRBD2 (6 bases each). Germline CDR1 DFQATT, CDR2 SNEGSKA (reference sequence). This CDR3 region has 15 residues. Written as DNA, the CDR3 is TGCTGTGCTAGAGACTTGGGGGGCGGCACAGATACGCAGTATTTT. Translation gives CCARDLGGGTDTQYF.

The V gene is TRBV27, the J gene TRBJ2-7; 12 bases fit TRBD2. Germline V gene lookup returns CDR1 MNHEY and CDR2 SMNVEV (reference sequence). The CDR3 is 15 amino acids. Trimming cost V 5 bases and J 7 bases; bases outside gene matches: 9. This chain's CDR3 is CASSPGTSGLGEQYF. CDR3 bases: TGTGCCAGCAGTCCCGGGACTAGCGGGCTGGGGGAGCAGTACTTC.

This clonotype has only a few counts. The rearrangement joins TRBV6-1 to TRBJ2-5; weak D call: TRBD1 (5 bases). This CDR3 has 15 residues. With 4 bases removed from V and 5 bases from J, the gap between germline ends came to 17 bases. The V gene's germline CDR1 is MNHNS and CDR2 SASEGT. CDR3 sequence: CASSAHSLGAETQYF. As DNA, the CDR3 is TGTGCCAGCAGTGCTCACTCCCTAGGGGCGGAGACCCAGTACTTC.

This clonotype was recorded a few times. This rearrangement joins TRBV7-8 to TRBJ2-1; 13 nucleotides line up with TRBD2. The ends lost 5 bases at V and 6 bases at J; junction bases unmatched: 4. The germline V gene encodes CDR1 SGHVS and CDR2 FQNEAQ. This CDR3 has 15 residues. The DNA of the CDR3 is TGTGCCAGCAGCCGCAGGACTAGCGGGAGCAATGAGCAGTTCTTC. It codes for CASSRRTSGSNEQFF.

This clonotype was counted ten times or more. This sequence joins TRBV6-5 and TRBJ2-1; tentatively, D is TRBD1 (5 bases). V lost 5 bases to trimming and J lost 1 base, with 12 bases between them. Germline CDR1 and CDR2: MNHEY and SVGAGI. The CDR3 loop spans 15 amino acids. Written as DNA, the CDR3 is TGTGCCAGCAGTACCAGGGATGTGTCCTACAATGAGCAGTTCTTC. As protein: CASSTRDVSYNEQFF.

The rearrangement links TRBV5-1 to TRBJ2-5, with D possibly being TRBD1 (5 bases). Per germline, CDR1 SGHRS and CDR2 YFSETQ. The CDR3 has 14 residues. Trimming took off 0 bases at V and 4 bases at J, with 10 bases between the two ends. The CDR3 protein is CASSLGWQGETQYF. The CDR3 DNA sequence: TGCGCCAGCAGCTTGGGCTGGCAGGGAGAGACCCAGTACTTC.

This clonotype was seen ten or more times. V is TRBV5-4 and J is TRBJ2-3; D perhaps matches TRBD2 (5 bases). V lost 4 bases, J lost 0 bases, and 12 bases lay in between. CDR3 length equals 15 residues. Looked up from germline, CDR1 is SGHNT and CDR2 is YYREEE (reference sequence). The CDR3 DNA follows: TGTGCCAGCAGCGGAGGTCCTACCAGCACAGATACGCAGTATTTT. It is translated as CASSGGPTSTDTQYF.

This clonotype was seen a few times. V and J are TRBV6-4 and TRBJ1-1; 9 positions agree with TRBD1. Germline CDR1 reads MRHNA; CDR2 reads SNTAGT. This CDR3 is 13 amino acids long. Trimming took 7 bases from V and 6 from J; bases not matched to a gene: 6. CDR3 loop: CASIADRGAEAFF. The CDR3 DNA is TGTGCCAGCATTGCGGACAGGGGAGCTGAAGCTTTCTTT.

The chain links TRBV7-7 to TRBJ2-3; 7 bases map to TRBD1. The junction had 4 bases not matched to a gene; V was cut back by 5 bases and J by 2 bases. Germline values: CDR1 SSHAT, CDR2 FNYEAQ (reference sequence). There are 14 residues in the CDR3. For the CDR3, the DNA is TGTGCCAGCAGCCTCGGACAGGCCACAGATACGCAGTATTTT. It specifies CASSLGQATDTQYF. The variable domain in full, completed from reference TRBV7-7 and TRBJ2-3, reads GAGVSQSPRYKVTKRGQDVTLRCDPISSHATLYWYQQALGQGPEFLTYFNYEAQPDKSGLPSDRFSAERPEGSISTLTIQRTEQRDSAMYRCASSLGQATDTQYFGPGTRLTVL.

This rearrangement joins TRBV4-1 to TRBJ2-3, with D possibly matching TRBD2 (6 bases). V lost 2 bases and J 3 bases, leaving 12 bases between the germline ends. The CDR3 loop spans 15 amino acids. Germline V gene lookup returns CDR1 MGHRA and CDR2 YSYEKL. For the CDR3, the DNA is TGCGCCAGCAGCCAAACGGCGGGGCTAACAGATACGCAGTATTTT. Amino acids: CASSQTAGLTDTQYF.

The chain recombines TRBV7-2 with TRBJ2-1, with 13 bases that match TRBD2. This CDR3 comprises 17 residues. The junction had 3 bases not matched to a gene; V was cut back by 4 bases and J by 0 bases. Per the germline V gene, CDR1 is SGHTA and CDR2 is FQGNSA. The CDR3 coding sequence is TGTGCCAGCAGCTGGACTAGCGGGGGAGGCTCCTACAATGAGCAGTTCTTC. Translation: CASSWTSGGGSYNEQFF.

In nucleotides, the CDR3 is TGCAGTGCGCGTAACAGGGAAACTGAAGCTTTCTTT. Amino acid sequence: CSARNRETEAFF. The J gene is TRBJ1-1, the V gene TRBV20-1, with D possibly being TRBD1 (6 bases). V was clipped by 6 bases and J by 5 bases, with 13 bases between them. The CDR3 loop spans 12 amino acids. CDR1 and CDR2 from the germline V gene are DFQATT and SNEGSKA (reference sequence).

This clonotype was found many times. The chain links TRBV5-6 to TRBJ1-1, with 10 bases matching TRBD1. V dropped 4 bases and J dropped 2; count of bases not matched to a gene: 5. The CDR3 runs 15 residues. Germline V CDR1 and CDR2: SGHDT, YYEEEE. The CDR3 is CASSGRQGANTEAFF. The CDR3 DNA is TGTGCCAGCAGCGGAAGACAGGGGGCAAACACTGAAGCTTTCTTT.

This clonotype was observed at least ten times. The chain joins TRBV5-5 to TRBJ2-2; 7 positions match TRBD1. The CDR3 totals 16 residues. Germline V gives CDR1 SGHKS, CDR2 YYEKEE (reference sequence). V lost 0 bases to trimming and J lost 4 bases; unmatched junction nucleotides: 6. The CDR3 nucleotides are TGTGCCAGCAGCTTGGTCACAGGGGTGGCCACCGGGGAGCTGTTTTTT. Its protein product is CASSLVTGVATGELFF.

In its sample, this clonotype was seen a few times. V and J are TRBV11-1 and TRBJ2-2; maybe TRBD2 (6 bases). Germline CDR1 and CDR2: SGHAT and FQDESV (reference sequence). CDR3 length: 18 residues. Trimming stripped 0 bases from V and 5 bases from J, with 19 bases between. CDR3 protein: CASSLALGTPGRTGELFF. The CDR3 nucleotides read TGTGCCAGCAGCTTAGCGTTGGGGACTCCGGGGCGGACCGGGGAGCTGTTTTTT.

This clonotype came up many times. The CDR3 loop is CSVDFGWAYGYTF. Here the CDR3 DNA reads TGCAGCGTTGATTTTGGGTGGGCGTATGGCTACACCTTC. The chain joins TRBV29-1 to TRBJ1-2; D not certain. The CDR3 has 13 residues. The ends were cut back, 3 bases at V and 5 bases at J, with 13 bases in the middle. CDR1 is SQVTM, CDR2 ANQGSEA, per germline.